The clone carrying this T cell receptor (beta chain) has just one count. Its antigen remains unknown. A junction boundary mismatches the germline segment, possibly from a read error. The source of the sample is a study of tumor-infiltrating lymphocytes in primary liver carcinoma. Total RNA and DNA came together from around 20-30 mg of bulk tissue without cell sorting. Surgical resection was the treatment these patients received for primary liver carcinoma. A primer in the constant region served to generate TCR beta cDNA from approximately 450 ng of total RNA. Employing slightly modified ARM-PCR, three nested multiplex PCR rounds were run, and these gave rise to the TCR beta libraries. The two initial PCR rounds, approximately 10 cycles each, used TRBV1-TRBV30 forward and C-beta reverse primers. TCRdb re-called the multiplex PCR reads with MiXCR, one entry per CDR3 protein. The sample includes around 70,000 distinct CDR3 sequences, roughly 69% of them seen just once.

This CDR3 contains 16 residues. The germline CDR1 and CDR2 sequences are SGHTS and YDEGEE. General study results and limits: Tumor region pairs showed greater overlap than either tumor-adjacent or tumor-blood pairs did.

The sample was liver tumor tissue from sampling region 4. Subset of the sample: tumor region T4, right-lateral pole. The receptor was isolated from a man aged 35 to 55 with primary liver carcinoma and hepatitis B virus infection. The chain has TRBV5-8 and TRBJ1-5, with D perhaps TRBD1 (5 bases). The CDR3 loop is CASNLKGIRLNQAQHF. CDR3 sequence (DNA): TGTGCCAGCAACTTGAAGGGGATCAGGCTCAATCAGGCCCAGCATTTT.